These 27 T cell receptor beta chains came from one sample sequenced in a study of blood T cell repertoires in COVID-19. Only in-frame clones appear in the TCRdb table, and some are missing; sequencing was by immunoSEQ multiplex PCR. The table includes 260,000 or so clones, 85% detected once. Input material: PBMCs or T cells enriched from blood (not recorded which). The receptor source for this set is a woman between 45 and 60 years old who had recovered from COVID-19.

This clone appeared a single time. The J gene is TRBJ1-5, the V gene TRBV30, with D maybe TRBD1 (5 bases). Germline values: CDR1 GTSNPN, CDR2 SVGIG (reference sequence). The V end was cut by 2 bases, the J end by 4 bases, with 12 bases between. The CDR3 consists of 14 residues. Written as DNA, the CDR3 is TGTGCCTGGAGTAAGGGCAACAGGAATCAGCCCCAGCATTTT. This translates into CAWSKGNRNQPQHF.

The CDR3 is CASSLDQGNTGELFF. DNA of the CDR3: TGTGCCAGCAGCTTAGATCAGGGGAACACCGGGGAGCTGTTTTTT. This chain connects TRBV7-6 to TRBJ2-2; weak D call: TRBD1 (5 bases). Between the trimmed V and J ends, which lost 1 base and 1 base, there was a span of 7 bases. The CDR3 totals 15 residues. Germline V CDR1 and CDR2: SGHVS, FNYEAQ.

The chain couples TRBV30 to TRBJ2-4, with D possibly being TRBD2 (5 bases). The CDR3 length is 11 residues. Germline lookup yields CDR1 GTSNPN and CDR2 SVGIG (reference sequence). V lost 7 bases and J lost 7, with 11 bases in between. The CDR3 coding sequence is TGTGCCTTTATAGCGAGTAACATTCAGTACTTC. Translated: CAFIASNIQYF. Based on the CDR3 plus reference TRBV30 and TRBJ2-4, the full variable domain is SQTIHQWPATLVQPVGSPLSLECTVEGTSNPNLYWYRQAAGRGLQLLFYSVGIGQISSEVPQNLSASRPQDRQFILSSKKLLLSDSGFYLCAFIASNIQYFGAGTRLSVL.

The chain recombines TRBV7-9 with TRBJ1-1, with 9 positions matching TRBD1. The germline V gene has CDR1 SEHNR and CDR2 FQNEAQ (reference sequence). J was trimmed by 1 base and V by 2 bases; bases with no gene match: 5. The CDR3 is made up of 16 amino acids. CDR3: CASSLPRTGENTEAFF. DNA for the CDR3: TGTGCCAGCAGCTTACCCCGGACAGGGGAGAACACTGAAGCTTTCTTT.

The chain uses TRBV15 and TRBJ1-1, with D unresolved. The germline CDR1 and CDR2 sequences are LNHNV and YYDKDF (reference sequence). The V gene lost 0 bases and the J gene lost 0 bases, with 5 bases spanning the gap. The CDR3 has 14 residues. CDR3 DNA: TGTGCCACCAGCAGAGAGGGCATGAACACTGAAGCTTTCTTT. It translates to CATSREGMNTEAFF.

The chain couples TRBV6-5 to TRBJ1-1; D is unclear. The V gene lost 7 bases and the J gene lost 4 bases, with 13 bases spanning the gap. CDR1 is MNHEY, CDR2 SVGAGI, per germline. This CDR3 comprises 13 residues. CDR3 DNA: TGTGCCAGCACCCCCCCGGGGTTCACTGAAGCTTTCTTT. Translation: CASTPPGFTEAFF.

The CDR3 loop reads CASSLQNYGYTF. The CDR3 DNA reads as TGTGCCAGCAGTTTACAGAACTATGGCTACACCTTC. This rearrangement joins TRBV12-3 or TRBV12-4 to TRBJ1-2, with no clear D. V was pared by 2 bases and J by 2 bases, with 3 bases between. This CDR3 comprises 12 residues.

This chain uses TRBV5-1 with TRBJ2-7; TRBD1 might be the D (6 bases). Deletions cut 3 bases from V and 3 bases from J, with 10 bases between. The CDR3 length is 13 residues. Germline V gives CDR1 SGHRS, CDR2 YFSETQ. CDR3 protein: CASSSTQGYEQYF. The CDR3 DNA follows: TGCGCCAGCAGCTCTACACAGGGCTACGAGCAGTACTTC.

V gene TRBV15 combines with J gene TRBJ1-1, with D possibly TRBD1 on 5 matching bases. Trimming took 3 bases from V and 6 from J, leaving 17 bases between them. The CDR3 covers 15 residues. From germline, CDR1 is LNHNV and CDR2 YYDKDF (reference sequence). The chain's CDR3 is CATSRLAGGEAEAFF. The CDR3 DNA is TGTGCCACCAGCAGGTTAGCGGGGGGAGAGGCTGAAGCTTTCTTT.

V is TRBV5-1 and J is TRBJ2-5; 8 bases map to TRBD2. The CDR3 loop spans 14 amino acids. Germline V gene data show CDR1 as SGHRS and CDR2 as YFSETQ. Trimming cost V 4 bases and J 5 bases; bases outside gene matches: 7. CDR3 sequence reads: CASSTGGAGETQYF. In nucleotides, the CDR3 is TGCGCCAGCAGCACCGGGGGGGCAGGGGAGACCCAGTACTTC.

V usage is TRBV5-1 and J usage is TRBJ2-5; weak D call: TRBD2 (5 bases). Germline loops: CDR1 SGHRS, CDR2 YFSETQ. The V end was cut by 4 bases, the J end by 2 bases, with 15 bases between. The CDR3 runs to 15 residues. CDR3 sequence reads: CASSPGIGVQETQYF. In nucleotides, the CDR3 is TGCGCCAGCAGCCCGGGGATTGGGGTTCAAGAGACCCAGTACTTC.

The chain uses TRBV25-1 and TRBJ2-3; a possible D gene is TRBD2 (6 bases). The CDR3 runs to 15 residues. Trimming cost V 4 bases and J 0 bases, with 11 bases left between them. Germline assignment: CDR1 MGHDK and CDR2 SYGVNS. CDR3 amino acids: CASSGGGTSTDTQYF. CDR3 bases: TGTGCCAGCAGTGGCGGAGGGACTAGCACAGATACGCAGTATTTT.

This rearrangement joins TRBV12-5 to TRBJ2-1, with a possible D match to TRBD1 (5 bases). Looked up from germline, CDR1 is LGHNT and CDR2 is FRNRAP. V shed 1 base and J shed 8 bases, with 9 bases lying between them. The CDR3 is made up of 13 amino acids. CDR3 in DNA: TGTGCTAGTGGTTTGGGGCCCAGGGATGAGCAGTTCTTC. Protein sequence: CASGLGPRDEQFF.

In this sample, this clone turned up a few times. The chain is built from TRBV7-2 and TRBJ1-2; D unresolved. V lost 1 base to trimming and J lost 6 bases, with 18 bases between them. The CDR3 length is 16 residues. CDR1 and CDR2 from the germline V gene are SGHTA and FQGNSA. In DNA form, the CDR3 reads TGTGCCAGCAGCTTAGTTTTTCCCTCTAAAGCGGATGGCTACACCTTC. This sequence encodes CASSLVFPSKADGYTF. Based on the CDR3 plus reference TRBV7-2 and TRBJ1-2, the full variable domain is GAGVSQSPSNKVTEKGKDVELRCDPISGHTALYWYRQSLGQGLEFLIYFQGNSAPDKSGLPSDRFSAERTGGSVSTLTIQRTQQEDSAVYLCASSLVFPSKADGYTFGSGTRLTVV.

This chain joins TRBV11-3 and TRBJ2-1, with D possibly TRBD1 on 6 matching bases. Germline V gives CDR1 SGHNT, CDR2 YENEEA. V lost 5 bases and J 8 bases, leaving 13 bases between the germline ends. This CDR3 has 13 residues. The DNA for the CDR3 is TGTGCCAGCAGCCGAAGACAGGTCGATGAGCAGTTCTTC. It encodes CASSRRQVDEQFF.

The CDR3 region has the DNA TGTGCCAGCAGCCGTAACAGGGTATCCTACGAGCAGTACTTC. The encoded protein is CASSRNRVSYEQYF. The J gene is TRBJ2-7, the V gene TRBV7-6, with a weak D call TRBD1 (6 bases). The CDR3 has 14 residues. Germline-derived CDR1 and CDR2 are SGHVS and FNYEAQ. V dropped 5 bases and J dropped 1 base, with 12 bases sitting between them.

The chain joins TRBV14 to TRBJ1-1; unclear D gene. V dropped 0 bases and J dropped 4 bases, with 3 bases sitting between them. Per germline, CDR1 SGHDN and CDR2 FVKESK. This CDR3 spans 12 amino acids. The chain's CDR3 is CASSQDITEAFF. In DNA, the CDR3 is TGTGCCAGCAGCCAAGACATCACTGAAGCTTTCTTT.

This sequence joins TRBV7-2 and TRBJ1-6, with D possibly being TRBD1 (6 bases). V was shortened by 1 base and J by 9 bases, with 13 bases between the two germline ends. This CDR3 spans 15 amino acids. Germline CDR1 reads SGHTA; CDR2 reads FQGNSA. CDR3 sequence reads: CASSLVAGEVSPLHF. The CDR3, as DNA: TGTGCCAGCAGCTTAGTCGCAGGGGAAGTTTCACCCCTCCACTTT.

The chain links TRBV9 to TRBJ1-6; D ambiguous. The length of the CDR3 is 13 residues. Trimming removed 4 bases from V and 11 bases from J, with 13 bases in between. Germline V CDR1 and CDR2: SGDLS, YYNGEE. CDR3 region: CASSFRGSPPLHF. In DNA form, the CDR3 reads TGTGCCAGCAGCTTCCGAGGGTCCCCACCCCTCCACTTT.

This clone was observed a single time. The rearrangement links TRBV7-6 to TRBJ2-3; the D gene is possibly TRBD1 (6 bases). The ends were cut back, 2 bases at V and 5 bases at J, with 29 bases in the middle. Germline loops: CDR1 SGHVS, CDR2 FNYEAQ. The CDR3 runs to 20 residues. The CDR3 spells CASSLFVRGIEATELDTQYF. DNA for the CDR3: TGTGCCAGCAGCTTATTTGTAAGGGGGATAGAAGCTACCGAGCTAGATACGCAGTATTTT.

This chain uses TRBV29-1 with TRBJ1-1, with D maybe TRBD1 (5 bases). The germline gives CDR1 SQVTM, CDR2 ANQGSEA. The CDR3 has 13 residues. V lost 6 bases to trimming and J lost 0 bases, with 11 bases between them. Here the CDR3 reads CSVGGTVNTEAFF. The CDR3 coding sequence is TGCAGCGTGGGGGGGACGGTGAACACTGAAGCTTTCTTT.

This rearrangement joins TRBV5-6 to TRBJ1-3; D is undetermined. V was trimmed by 0 bases and J by 5 bases, leaving 9 bases between them. Germline V gives CDR1 SGHDT, CDR2 YYEEEE. The CDR3 has 14 residues. The CDR3 DNA is TGTGCCAGCAGCTTGGAAACTACAAGAAACACCATATATTTT. This translates into CASSLETTRNTIYF.

The chain has TRBV11-2 and TRBJ2-7, with D possibly being TRBD2 (5 bases). Germline V CDR1 and CDR2: SGHAT, FQNNGV. The CDR3 consists of 14 residues. Deletions cut 5 bases from V and 3 bases from J, with 14 bases between. The CDR3 loop reads CASSKDFAGYEQYF. The DNA for the CDR3 is TGTGCCAGCAGCAAGGACTTTGCTGGCTACGAGCAGTACTTC. Full variable domain (outside the CDR3, taken from reference TRBV11-2 and TRBJ2-7): EAGVAQSPRYKIIEKRQSVAFWCNPISGHATLYWYQQILGQGPKLLIQFQNNGVVDDSQLPKDRFSAERLKGVDSTLKIQPAKLEDSAVYLCASSKDFAGYEQYFGPGTRLTVT.

The chain links TRBV9 to TRBJ2-5; tentatively, D is TRBD2 (6 bases). Germline CDR1 and CDR2: SGDLS and YYNGEE. V shed 3 bases and J shed 1 base, with 10 bases lying between them. The CDR3 runs to 14 residues. The CDR3 loop reads CASSAGDGQETQYF. Written as DNA, the CDR3 is TGTGCCAGCAGCGCGGGGGACGGCCAAGAGACCCAGTACTTC.

The chain uses TRBV7-9 and TRBJ2-3; no reliable D call. Trimming left V 4 bases short and J 8 bases short, with 22 bases between. Germline assignment: CDR1 SEHNR and CDR2 FQNEAQ (reference sequence). CDR3 length equals 16 residues. CDR3 sequence reads: CASSSYRPTPSGTQYF. CDR3 nucleotides: TGTGCCAGCAGCTCGTACCGTCCCACCCCGTCGGGTACGCAGTATTTT.

V gene TRBV5-1 combines with J gene TRBJ2-2; a possible D gene is TRBD2 (5 bases). This CDR3 is built from 15 residues. The V gene lost 2 bases and the J gene lost 3 bases, with 11 bases spanning the gap. Per germline, CDR1 SGHRS and CDR2 YFSETQ. The CDR3 protein is CASSFGGTDTGELFF. CDR3 bases: TGCGCCAGCAGCTTTGGAGGTACGGACACCGGGGAGCTGTTTTTT.

The CDR3 coding sequence is TGTGCCAGTAGTATAGGGTTCGCGCTTATCACAGATACGCAGTATTTT. This translates into CASSIGFALITDTQYF. The chain carries TRBV19 and TRBJ2-3; D not resolved. From germline, CDR1 is LNHDA and CDR2 SQIVND (reference sequence). The CDR3 loop spans 16 amino acids. V dropped 1 base and J dropped 2 bases, with 13 bases sitting between them.